This T cell receptor (beta chain) was sequenced in a study of lymphopenia after photon versus proton radiotherapy. The study, taken as a whole, reports: In patients who died, overall survival fell as post-nadir TCR diversity dropped more. Under photons, naive T cells and diversity fell while effector/memory populations rose. Better survival with proton therapy was suggested as possible, not demonstrated. Post-nadir diversity loss with photons came from oligoclonal expansion, particularly CD8+ Temra cells.

Profiled with immunoSEQ multiplex PCR; TCRdb holds only in-frame clones, not every one. The sample yields approximately 160,000 clones, around nine tenths seen once. CDR1 is MNHEY, CDR2 SVGAGI, per germline. Trimming removed 0 bases from V and 6 bases from J, with 11 bases in between. There are 14 residues in the CDR3. Notes on this clone: Antigen: not known.

Sample: peripheral blood, taken from a patient treated with photon-based radiotherapy. V is TRBV6-5 and J is TRBJ1-1, with D tentatively TRBD1 (6 bases). This sequence was found in a man aged 45-60 years with gastric cancer. The CDR3 reads CASSYSGGTSEAFF. CDR3 nucleotide sequence: TGTGCCAGCAGTTACTCGGGGGGGACATCTGAAGCTTTCTTT.